This is a list of T cell receptor beta chains from one sample in a study of T cell responses to AZD1222 COVID-19 vaccine. Data came from immunoSEQ multiplex PCR; TCRdb stores just in-frame clones and leaves some out. The table shows over 150,000 clones, with approximately 92% occurring only once. Source: peripheral blood, taken 28 days after the second dose of the MenACWY control vaccine. These receptor sequences come from an adult who received the MenACWY meningococcal vaccine as a control. CDR3s include the opening cysteine and the closing phenylalanine or tryptophan. Each record gives: D gene, J gene, V gene, clone size, CDR3 protein, CDR3 DNA. The D gene is left open where the match is weak. A row's size may be missing; if present it is once, few, many or a size class.

TRBD1	TRBJ2-5	TRBV6-5	.	CASSPPGTGGTQYF	TGTGCCAGCAGTCCTCCCGGGACAGGGGGGACCCAGTACTTC
.	TRBJ1-5	TRBV19	.	CASMMGRGHQPQHF	TGTGCCAGTATGATGGGCAGGGGTCATCAGCCCCAGCATTTT
TRBD1	TRBJ2-7	TRBV13	.	CASSSPPTGGHEQYF	TGTGCCAGCAGCTCTCCTCCGACAGGGGGCCACGAGCAGTACTTC
TRBD1	TRBJ1-5	TRBV28	.	CASYSGTGVRNQPQHF	TGTGCCAGCTATTCCGGGACAGGGGTTCGCAATCAGCCCCAGCATTTT
.	TRBJ1-5	TRBV9	.	CASSPVGGLCNQPQHF	TGTGCCAGCAGCCCCGTTGGGGGTTTGTGCAATCAGCCCCAGCATTTT
.	TRBJ1-5	TRBV10-3	.	CAISEGQGRNQPQHF	TGTGCCATCAGTGAGGGGCAGGGGCGCAATCAGCCCCAGCATTTT
TRBD1	TRBJ2-7	TRBV5-1	.	CASSAGQGYEQYF	TGCGCCAGCAGCGCCGGACAGGGCTACGAGCAGTACTTC
.	TRBJ1-1	TRBV5-1	.	CASSPGWGGNTEAFF	TGCGCCAGCAGCCCGGGCTGGGGGGGGAACACTGAAGCTTTCTTT
.	TRBJ1-2	TRBV7-2	.	CASSLEVPIYGYTF	TGTGCCAGCAGCTTAGAGGTCCCTATCTATGGCTACACCTTC
TRBD2	TRBJ2-3	TRBV19	.	CASMRTSGFTDTQYF	TGTGCCAGTATGCGGACTAGCGGTTTCACAGATACGCAGTATTTT
.	TRBJ1-6	TRBV2	.	CASSDLSSNSPLHF	TGTGCCAGCAGTGACCTTTCCTCGAATTCACCCCTCCACTTT
.	TRBJ1-1	TRBV15	.	CATSRDRGDKDTEAFF	TGTGCCACCAGCAGAGATCGGGGGGATAAGGACACTGAAGCTTTCTTT
.	TRBJ1-3	TRBV6-5	.	CASGLDGNTIYF	TGTGCCAGCGGGCTAGATGGAAACACCATATATTTT
TRBD1	TRBJ1-2	TRBV7-9	.	CASRPTTGGRAYGYTF	TGTGCCAGCAGACCTACGACAGGGGGTAGAGCCTATGGCTACACCTTC
.	TRBJ2-2	TRBV7-9	.	CASSPQGLGELFF	TGTGCCAGCAGCCCACAGGGTCTCGGGGAGCTGTTTTTT
TRBD1	TRBJ1-1	TRBV3-1/TRBV3-2	once	CASSIRGREAFF	TGTGCCAGCAGCATCAGGGGGCGCGAAGCTTTCTTT